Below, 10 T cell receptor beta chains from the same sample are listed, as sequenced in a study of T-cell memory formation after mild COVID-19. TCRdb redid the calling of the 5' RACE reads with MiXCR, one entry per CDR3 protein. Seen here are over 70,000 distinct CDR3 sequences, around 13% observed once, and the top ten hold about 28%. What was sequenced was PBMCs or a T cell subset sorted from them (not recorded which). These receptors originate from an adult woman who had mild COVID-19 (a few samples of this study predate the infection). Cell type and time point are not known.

The CDR3 is CASSGGDRGPNEQFF. The CDR3 nucleotides are TGTGCCAGCAGCGGAGGGGACAGGGGGCCCAATGAGCAGTTCTTC. This sequence joins TRBV9 and TRBJ2-1; TRBD1 agrees at 12 bases. CDR3 size: 15 residues. Trimming took 3 bases from V and 6 from J; bases not matched to a gene: 4. Per the germline V gene, CDR1 is SGDLS and CDR2 is YYNGEE.

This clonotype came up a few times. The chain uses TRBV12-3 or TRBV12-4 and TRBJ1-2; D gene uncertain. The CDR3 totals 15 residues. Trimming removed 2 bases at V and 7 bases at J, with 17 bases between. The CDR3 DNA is TGTGCCAGCAGTTTAATGGGCCCGGGGAAGGGTGGCTACACCTTC. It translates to CASSLMGPGKGGYTF.

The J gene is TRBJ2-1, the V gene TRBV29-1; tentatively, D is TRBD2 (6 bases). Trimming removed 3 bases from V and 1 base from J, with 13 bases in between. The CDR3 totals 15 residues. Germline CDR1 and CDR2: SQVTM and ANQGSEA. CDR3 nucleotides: TGCAGCGTTGAGGCGGTCGGGAGATCCTACAATGAGCAGTTCTTC. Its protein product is CSVEAVGRSYNEQFF.

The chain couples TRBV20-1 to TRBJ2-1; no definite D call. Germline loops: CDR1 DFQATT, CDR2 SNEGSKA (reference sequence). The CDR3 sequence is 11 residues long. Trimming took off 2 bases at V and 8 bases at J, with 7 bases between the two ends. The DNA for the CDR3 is TGCAGTGCTAGACTAAGTTATGAGCAGTTCTTC. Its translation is CSARLSYEQFF.

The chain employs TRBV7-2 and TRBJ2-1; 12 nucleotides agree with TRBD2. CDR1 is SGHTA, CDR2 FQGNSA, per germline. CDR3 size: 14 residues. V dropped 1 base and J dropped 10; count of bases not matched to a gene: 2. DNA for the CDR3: TGTGCCAGCAGCTTAGGACTAGCGGGAGAGGAGCAGTTCTTC. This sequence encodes CASSLGLAGEEQFF.

CDR3 nucleotide sequence: TGCGCCAGCAGCCAAGATACGGACACTGAAGCTTTCTTT. It is translated as CASSQDTDTEAFF. The rearrangement links TRBV4-1 to TRBJ1-1; D remains unclear. CDR3 size: 13 residues. The V end was cut by 0 bases, the J end by 3 bases, with 5 bases between. CDR1 is MGHRA and CDR2 is YSYEKL in the germline V gene.

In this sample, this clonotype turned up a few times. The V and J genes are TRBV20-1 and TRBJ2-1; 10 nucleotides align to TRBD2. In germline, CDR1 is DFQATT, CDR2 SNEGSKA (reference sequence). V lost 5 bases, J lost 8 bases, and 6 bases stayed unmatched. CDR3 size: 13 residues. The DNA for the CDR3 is TGCAGTGCTCAAGCGGGAGGGCCCCATGAGCAGTTCTTC. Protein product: CSAQAGGPHEQFF.

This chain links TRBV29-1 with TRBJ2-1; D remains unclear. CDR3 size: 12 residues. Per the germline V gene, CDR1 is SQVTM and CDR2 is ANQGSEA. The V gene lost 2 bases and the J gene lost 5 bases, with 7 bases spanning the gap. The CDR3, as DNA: TGCAGCGTTGAATGGCCAGACAATGAGCAGTTCTTC. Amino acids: CSVEWPDNEQFF.

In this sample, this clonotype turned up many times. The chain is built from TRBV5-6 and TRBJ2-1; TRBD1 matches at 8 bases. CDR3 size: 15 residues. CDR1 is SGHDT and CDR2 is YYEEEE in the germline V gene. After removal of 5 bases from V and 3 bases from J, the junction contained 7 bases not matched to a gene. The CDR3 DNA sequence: TGTGCCAGCAGTCTCGGACAGGGAGTCTACAATGAGCAGTTCTTC. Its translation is CASSLGQGVYNEQFF.

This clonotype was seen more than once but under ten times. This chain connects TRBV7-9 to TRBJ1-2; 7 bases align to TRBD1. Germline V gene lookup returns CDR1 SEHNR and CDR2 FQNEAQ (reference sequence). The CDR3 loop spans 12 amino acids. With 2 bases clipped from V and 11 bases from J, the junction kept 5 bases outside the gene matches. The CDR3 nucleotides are TGTGCCAGCAGCTTAACAGGGGAAAGGTACACCTTC. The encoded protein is CASSLTGERYTF.